A single sample gave rise to the 18 T cell receptor beta chains below, sequenced in a study of blood T cell repertoires in COVID-19. Sequenced by immunoSEQ multiplex PCR; TCRdb stores in-frame clones only, minus some. The sample yields some 150,000 clones, more than 65% seen once. Source material: peripheral blood. Source of these receptors: a woman between 50 and 59 years old with acute or convalescent COVID-19.

The chain uses TRBV6-4 and TRBJ2-3; maybe TRBD1 (5 bases). This CDR3 spans 14 amino acids. V lost 6 bases and J 5 bases, leaving 15 bases between the germline ends. Germline-derived CDR1 and CDR2 are MRHNA and SNTAGT. The CDR3 loop is CASSKGLAGDTQYF. CDR3 nucleotides: TGTGCCAGCAGCAAGGGGCTCGCCGGAGATACGCAGTATTTT.

The V call is TRBV18, the J call TRBJ2-7; 8 positions match TRBD1. There are 16 residues in the CDR3. Germline V gene data show CDR1 as KGHSH and CDR2 as LQKENI. J gave up 5 bases and V 0 bases, and 9 bases lay outside the gene matches. The CDR3 bases are TGTGCCAGCTCACCACCATCAGGGGGCCGCAACCACGAGCAGTACTTC. It encodes CASSPPSGGRNHEQYF.

The chain recombines TRBV6-4 with TRBJ1-5; TRBD1 matches 7 bases. Looked up from germline, CDR1 is MRHNA and CDR2 is SNTAGT. The trim removed 6 bases at V and 0 bases at J, leaving 5 bases unmatched. The CDR3 has 15 amino acids. Here the CDR3 reads CASRRDSYSNQPQHF. CDR3 in DNA: TGTGCCAGCAGGCGGGACAGTTATAGCAATCAGCCCCAGCATTTT.

The rearrangement links TRBV11-2 to TRBJ2-2; 7 bases are shared with TRBD2. The CDR3 totals 15 residues. V was clipped by 5 bases and J by 3 bases; unmatched bases: 6. Germline V gene lookup returns CDR1 SGHAT and CDR2 FQNNGV. CDR3 residues: CASSPTSPDTGELFF. The CDR3 region has the DNA TGTGCCAGCAGCCCGACTAGCCCTGACACCGGGGAGCTGTTTTTT.

The CDR3 sequence: CASGSTDGIYNEQFF. Here the CDR3 DNA reads TGCGCCAGTGGAAGCACAGACGGGATCTACAATGAGCAGTTCTTC. The chain carries TRBV10-1 and TRBJ2-1, with D perhaps matching TRBD2 (5 bases). V was shortened by 9 bases and J by 3 bases, with 18 bases between the two germline ends. Germline V gene lookup returns CDR1 WNHNN and CDR2 SYGVQD (reference sequence). The CDR3 loop spans 15 amino acids.

This rearrangement joins TRBV7-8 to TRBJ1-2, with D unclear. Germline V gene lookup returns CDR1 SGHVS and CDR2 FQNEAQ. The CDR3 runs to 14 residues. The V end lost 6 bases, the J end lost 4 bases, and 15 bases lay between the germline ends. This CDR3 is CASSEATAVYGYTF. In DNA, the CDR3 is TGTGCCAGCAGTGAAGCGACGGCAGTCTATGGCTACACCTTC.

This sequence joins TRBV7-2 and TRBJ1-2; D is undetermined. Germline V lookup: CDR1 SGHTA, CDR2 FQGNSA. Deletions cut 5 bases from V and 1 base from J, with 11 bases between. This CDR3 region has 14 residues. The CDR3 sequence: CASSESTVNYGYTF. CDR3 nucleotides: TGTGCCAGCAGCGAATCTACAGTTAACTATGGCTACACCTTC. The entire variable domain, with the rest obtained from reference TRBV7-2 and TRBJ1-2, is as follows: GAGVSQSPSNKVTEKGKDVELRCDPISGHTALYWYRQSLGQGLEFLIYFQGNSAPDKSGLPSDRFSAERTGGSVSTLTIQRTQQEDSAVYLCASSESTVNYGYTFGSGTRLTVV.

The chain recombines TRBV7-9 with TRBJ2-3, with a tentative D call TRBD2 (6 bases). Trimming took off 1 base at V and 3 bases at J, with 14 bases between the two ends. CDR1 SEHNR and CDR2 FQNEAQ come from the germline V gene (reference sequence). CDR3 length equals 16 residues. For the CDR3, the DNA is TGTGCCAGCAGCTTAGGCTGGGGGGAATTGACAGATACGCAGTATTTT. Amino acid sequence: CASSLGWGELTDTQYF.

The CDR3 DNA reads TGTGCCAGTAGTTCACAGACGGCCCAAGCAATACCCCAGCATTTT. Residues: CASSSQTAQAIPQHF. This chain links TRBV19 with TRBJ1-5; D not certain. V was cut by 5 bases and J by 10 bases, with 21 bases left in between. This CDR3 is 15 amino acids long. Germline V gene lookup returns CDR1 LNHDA and CDR2 SQIVND (reference sequence).

The chain's CDR3 is CATSSSLNTEAFF. The CDR3 nucleotides are TGTGCCACCAGCTCGTCTTTGAACACTGAAGCTTTCTTT. The V gene is TRBV24-1, the J gene TRBJ1-1; D unclear. Germline V gene sequence: CDR1 KGHDR, CDR2 SFDVKD. V was trimmed by 7 bases and J by 0 bases, leaving 8 bases between them. The CDR3 covers 13 residues.

The V gene is TRBV27, the J gene TRBJ1-6; tentative D call: TRBD1 (6 bases). This CDR3 spans 15 amino acids. Germline V lookup: CDR1 MNHEY, CDR2 SMNVEV (reference sequence). V lost 6 bases and J lost 3, with 12 bases in between. CDR3 nucleotide sequence: TGTGCCAGCAGATCCACAGGGATCTATAATTCACCCCTCCACTTT. Translation gives CASRSTGIYNSPLHF.

The V call is TRBV6-5, the J call TRBJ2-5; perhaps TRBD2 as D (6 bases). The CDR3 is 13 amino acids. CDR1 and CDR2 (germline): MNHEY, SVGAGI. Deletions cut 8 bases from V and 4 bases from J, with 14 bases between. In DNA, the CDR3 is TGTGCCAGCGGGGACCCGGGAGCAGAGACCCAGTACTTC. Translating it yields CASGDPGAETQYF.

The rearrangement links TRBV10-3 to TRBJ1-2; tentative D call: TRBD1 (5 bases). V shed 4 bases and J shed 8 bases, with 11 bases lying between them. Germline lookup yields CDR1 ENHRY and CDR2 SYGVKD. The CDR3 consists of 12 residues. For the CDR3, the DNA is TGTGCCATCAGTGCAGGGACTGAGGGCTACACCTTC. It specifies CAISAGTEGYTF.

The chain carries TRBV7-9 and TRBJ2-1, with 9 bases that match TRBD2. The CDR3 is 15 residues long. Unmatched junction bases numbered 10, after V lost 5 bases and J lost 8 bases. CDR1 and CDR2 from the germline V gene are SEHNR and FQNEAQ (reference sequence). CDR3 loop: CASSRRAGGLDEQFF. CDR3 in DNA: TGTGCCAGCAGCCGAAGAGCGGGGGGCTTAGATGAGCAGTTCTTC.

The chain carries TRBV18 and TRBJ2-7; the match to TRBD1 covers 7 bases. Germline values: CDR1 KGHSH, CDR2 LQKENI. V was clipped by 0 bases and J by 5 bases; unmatched bases: 7. This CDR3 is 15 amino acids long. The CDR3 DNA sequence: TGTGCCAGCTCACCACCGGTGACAGGGCTAAACGAGCAGTACTTC. It yields the protein CASSPPVTGLNEQYF.

The chain has TRBV28 and TRBJ2-3; 11 bases line up with TRBD2. J lost 0 bases, V lost 3 bases, and 14 bases had no gene match. CDR1 and CDR2 from the germline V gene are MDHEN and SYDVKM. CDR3 length equals 20 residues. The DNA of the CDR3 is TGTGCCAGCAGTTTGCCTTCGAAGGCTAGCGGGGGGCCGAGCACAGATACGCAGTATTTT. It encodes CASSLPSKASGGPSTDTQYF.

There are a few counts of this clone. The V call is TRBV19, the J call TRBJ1-5; 8 bases line up with TRBD1. Germline CDR1 is LNHDA and CDR2 is SQIVND (reference sequence). The CDR3 runs 16 residues. V was pared by 6 bases and J by 5 bases, with 12 bases of the junction left unmatched. CDR3 sequence (DNA): TGTGCCAGTAGAACAATAAGACAGGGGCTACATCAGCCCCAGCATTTT. Its protein is CASRTIRQGLHQPQHF. Together with reference TRBV19 and TRBJ1-5, the CDR3 gives the full variable domain: DGGITQSPKYLFRKEGQNVTLSCEQNLNHDAMYWYRQDPGQGLRLIYYSQIVNDFQKGDIAEGYSVSREKKESFPLTVTSAQKNPTAFYLCASRTIRQGLHQPQHFGDGTRLSIL.

The V gene is TRBV2, the J gene TRBJ2-5, with D hard to call. The CDR3 totals 13 residues. Germline loops: CDR1 SNHLY, CDR2 FYNNEI. With 2 bases removed from V and 2 bases from J, the gap between germline ends came to 6 bases. Here the CDR3 reads CASSELRQETQYF. The CDR3, as DNA: TGTGCCAGCAGTGAACTCAGGCAAGAGACCCAGTACTTC.